The clone carrying this T cell receptor (beta chain) came up a few times. This record comes from a study of T-cell reconstitution after alpha-beta-depleted transplantation in children. Researchers prepared the TCRbeta library using unique molecular identifiers, the study reports. TCRdb reprocessed the PCR reads with MiXCR, giving one entry per CDR3 protein. This sample has some 350,000 distinct CDR3 sequences; 10% to 13% occur once, and the top ten carry 2% to 3%. The starting material was PBMCs from the stem cell graft donor, obtained from the stem cell graft. The sequence was obtained from a human donor who donated a stem cell graft to a child with acute lymphoblastic leukemia.

CDR3 nucleotides: TGTGCCAGCGGGGAGCACAGCGGCAATCAGCCCCAGCATTTT. It encodes CASGEHSGNQPQHF. J is TRBJ1-5 and V is TRBV7-9, with D uncertain. Germline CDR1 SEHNR, CDR2 FQNEAQ (reference sequence). Trimming removed 8 bases at V and 2 bases at J, with 13 bases between. This CDR3 has 14 amino acids.